This T cell receptor (beta chain) was found in a study of blood T cells in healthy people across ages. Study observations and caveats: The study found more naive CD4+ cells and higher diversity in long-lived than aged donors.

The table lists this clonotype with many counts. Its antigen is not known. Ranging in age from about 6 to 95, the donors were healthy Caucasian individuals from Russia. The CDR3 totals 15 residues. J gave up 4 bases and V 1 base, and 5 bases lay outside the gene matches. The V gene's germline CDR1 is LGHNA and CDR2 YNFKEQ. Sample-barcoded 5' priming and a J-beta primer mix drove a second PCR of about 7 to 12 cycles. TCRdb re-analysed the 5' RACE reads in MiXCR, keeping a single row per CDR3 protein. The table includes about 830,000 distinct CDR3 sequences, roughly 60% detected once. The V gene is TRBV4-2, the J gene TRBJ2-7, with 9 bases identical to TRBD1. This sequence originates from a man aged 25-45 years in good health. The sample was blood. Here the CDR3 DNA reads TGTGCCAGCAGCCAAGGGACAGGGGAAATGTACGAGCAGTACTTC. This codes for CASSQGTGEMYEQYF.